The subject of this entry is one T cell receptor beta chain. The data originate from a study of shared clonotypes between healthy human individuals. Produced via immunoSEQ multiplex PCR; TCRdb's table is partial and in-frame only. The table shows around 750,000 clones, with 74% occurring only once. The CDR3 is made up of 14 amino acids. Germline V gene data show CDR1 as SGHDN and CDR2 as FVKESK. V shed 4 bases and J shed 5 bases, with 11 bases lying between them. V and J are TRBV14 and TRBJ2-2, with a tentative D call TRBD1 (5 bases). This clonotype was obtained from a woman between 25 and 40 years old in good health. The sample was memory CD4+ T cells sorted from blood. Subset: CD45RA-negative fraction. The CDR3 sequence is CASSPTRVTGELFF. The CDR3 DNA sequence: TGTGCCAGCAGCCCAACCAGGGTAACCGGGGAGCTGTTTTTT.